A selection of T cell receptor beta chains follows, all from one sample in a study of blood T cell repertoires in COVID-19. Profiled with immunoSEQ multiplex PCR; TCRdb holds only in-frame clones, not every one. The sample comprises roughly 62,000 clones, around 87% of which are singletons, and about 7.4% rests with the top ten. The sample taken for sequencing was peripheral blood. Receptor source: a human donor with active COVID-19. The donor label of this sample is uncertain. The CDR3 runs from the conserved cysteine through the conserved F or W. D genes are given only for firm matches. Expanded clones are given a class, and other clones once, few, many or no size at all.

-	TRBV13	TRBD1	TRBJ1-2	TGTGCCAGCAGCTTAGTGGGGACAGGCTATGGCTACACCTTC	CASSLVGTGYGYTF
-	TRBV7-9	-	TRBJ1-1	TGTGCCAGCAGCAAAGAGGCAGGGATGGCCACTGAAGCTTTCTTT	CASSKEAGMATEAFF
-	TRBV2	-	TRBJ1-4	TGTGCCAGTGGACTGGGACTCAGTGAAAAACTGTTTTTT	CASGLGLSEKLFF
-	TRBV4-2	TRBD2	TRBJ2-3	TGTGCCAGCAGCCCCCGTCTCCGCACTAGCGGGTATGCCACAGATACGCAGTATTTT	CASSPRLRTSGYATDTQYF
-	TRBV4-1	TRBD1	TRBJ1-2	TGCGCCAGCAGCCAAACGCCGGGACAGGGAAACTATGGCTACACCTTC	CASSQTPGQGNYGYTF
-	TRBV9	-	TRBJ2-7	TGTGCCAGCAGCGTAGCTCCGGGACTTTCCTACGAGCAGTACTTC	CASSVAPGLSYEQYF
-	TRBV9	TRBD1	TRBJ1-6	TGTGCCAGCAGCGCGGGGGACAGGGGGCGATCACCCCTCCACTTT	CASSAGDRGRSPLHF
-	TRBV7-3	-	TRBJ2-3	TGTGCCAGCAGCCCGAATCCGCGGGATACGCAGTATTTT	CASSPNPRDTQYF
-	TRBV5-6	-	TRBJ2-7	TGTGCCAGCAGCTACGCGACAGACTCCTACGAGCAGTACTTC	CASSYATDSYEQYF
once	TRBV24-1	TRBD2	TRBJ2-1	TGTGCCACCAGTGACCGTAGCGGGAGTATTAATGAGCAGTTCTTC	CATSDRSGSINEQFF
-	TRBV27	TRBD2	TRBJ2-7	TGTGCCAGCAAAAGAGCGGGAGCGGCCTACGAGCAGTACTTC	CASKRAGAAYEQYF
once	TRBV28	-	TRBJ1-1	TGTGCCAGCAGTTCCCGGTCCGTGATCTTT	CASSSRSVIF
-	TRBV7-9	TRBD1	TRBJ2-5	TGTGCCAGCAGCTTCGGGGACAGGGCACGGGAGACCCAGTACTTC	CASSFGDRARETQYF
-	TRBV3-1/TRBV3-2	TRBD1	TRBJ2-1	TGTGCCAGCAGCCAACGGACAGGAGACTACAATGAGCAGTTCTTC	CASSQRTGDYNEQFF
-	TRBV9	-	TRBJ1-3	TGTGCCAGCAGCGTAGGAGGGGGAAACACCATATATTTT	CASSVGGGNTIYF
-	TRBV9	-	TRBJ1-2	TGTGCCAGCAGCGTAGATCCTCGGGAGGGCTATGGCTACACCTTC	CASSVDPREGYGYTF
once	TRBV5-6	TRBD1	TRBJ1-3	TGTGCCAGCAGCTTGGGCAGGAGGGGGCCTCTTTCTGGAAACACCATATATTTT	CASSLGRRGPLSGNTIYF
-	TRBV7-6	TRBD1	TRBJ2-5	TGTGCCAGCAGCCCCCGGACAGGGGGCTTAGAGACCCAGTACTTC	CASSPRTGGLETQYF
-	TRBV19	TRBD2	TRBJ2-3	TGTGCCAGTAGTATAGGTAGAGGTAGCGGGGGCCGGCAAGGTTCGCAGTATTTT	CASSIGRGSGGRQGSQYF
-	TRBV25-1	-	TRBJ1-1	TGTGCCAGCACCATCGGGAGCCTTCCTTTCTTT	CASTIGSLPFF
-	TRBV12-5	-	TRBJ2-1	TGTGCTAGCATGAGCAGGGAAACCTACAATGAGCAGTTCTTC	CASMSRETYNEQFF
-	TRBV7-3	TRBD1	TRBJ1-6	TGTGCCAGCAGCTTGGGACAGGGTTTAACACCCCTCCACTTT	CASSLGQGLTPLHF
-	TRBV7-3	-	TRBJ2-7	TGTGCCAGCAGCTTAAACCCGGGTGTAGACGAGCAGTACTTC	CASSLNPGVDEQYF
-	TRBV29-1	-	TRBJ2-7	TGCAGCGTTGAGTCCGCGAGCTCCTACGAGCAGTACTTC	CSVESASSYEQYF
-	TRBV11-3	-	TRBJ2-1	TGTGCCAGCAGCTTAGGGAGTTACAATGAGCAGTTCTTC	CASSLGSYNEQFF
-	TRBV2	TRBD2	TRBJ2-3	TGTGCCAGCCTGAGTAGCGGGAACACAGATACGCAGTATTTT	CASLSSGNTDTQYF
few	TRBV28	TRBD2	TRBJ2-7	TGTGCCAGTTATCCCGGCGGGCGGGGGGCCTACGAGCAGTACTTC	CASYPGGRGAYEQYF
-	TRBV5-6	TRBD2	TRBJ2-7	TGTGCCAGCAGCTTGGCTAGCGGGACCGACGAGCAGTACTTC	CASSLASGTDEQYF
-	TRBV27	TRBD1	TRBJ1-1	TGTGCCAGCAACCGGGGACAGCCGAACACTGAAGCTTTCTTT	CASNRGQPNTEAFF
-	TRBV19	-	TRBJ1-3	TGTGCCAGTAGTATCGGGAGGACCTCTGGAAACACCATATATTTT	CASSIGRTSGNTIYF
-	TRBV7-2	-	TRBJ2-5	TGTGCCAGCAGCCCGACTCCAGAGAGGGGGGAGACCCAGTACTTC	CASSPTPERGETQYF
-	TRBV29-1	-	TRBJ2-5	TGCAGCGCCGTACTAGGCAATAAAGAGACCCAGTACTTC	CSAVLGNKETQYF
-	TRBV9	TRBD2	TRBJ2-1	TGTGCCAGCAGCGAGGGGACTAGCGGGAGCACTTTCAATGAGCAGTTCTTC	CASSEGTSGSTFNEQFF
-	TRBV5-1	-	TRBJ1-2	TGCGCCAGCAGCCAGACCGGGACAAGACCCCTGGGCGGCTACACCTTC	CASSQTGTRPLGGYTF
-	TRBV19	TRBD1	TRBJ1-2	TGTGCCAGTAGTTTTCAGGGGGCTCTCAATAATGATGGCTACACCTTC	CASSFQGALNNDGYTF
-	TRBV7-9	-	TRBJ1-4	TGTGCCAGCAGCATCCCGCGGGGGGGGGAAAAACTGTTTTTT	CASSIPRGGEKLFF
-	TRBV7-2	TRBD2	TRBJ2-2	TGTGCCAGCAGCCCGCCGACTAGCGGGAGAGTCACCGGGGAGCTGTTTTTT	CASSPPTSGRVTGELFF
once	TRBV18	-	TRBJ1-1	TGTGCCAGCTCCCCCCGGGACACCTCCCCGATGAACACTGAAGCTTTCTTT	CASSPRDTSPMNTEAFF
-	TRBV29-1	TRBD1	TRBJ1-1	TGCAGCGTTGAGGGGGCCAGGGGGTTAAGAGGTGAAGCTTTCTTT	CSVEGARGLRGEAFF
few	TRBV9	TRBD2	TRBJ2-1	TGTGCCAGCAGCGGAAGCGGGGGAAGCTACAATGAGCAGTTCTTC	CASSGSGGSYNEQFF
-	TRBV9	-	TRBJ2-1	TGTGCCAGCAGCGTAGTTTCGGTTACCACGAGCTCCTACAATGAGCAGTTCTTC	CASSVVSVTTSSYNEQFF
-	TRBV15	-	TRBJ1-5	TGTGCCACCAGCAGAGAAGCTGGTAATCAGCCCCAGCATTTT	CATSREAGNQPQHF
-	TRBV2	TRBD1	TRBJ2-1	TGTGCCAGCAGTGAAATAGGACAGGGCCTCACTATCAATGAGCAGTTCTTC	CASSEIGQGLTINEQFF
-	TRBV2	TRBD1	TRBJ1-4	TGTGCCAGCAGTGGTCGGGACAGGGGGCAGAAACTGTTTTTT	CASSGRDRGQKLFF
-	TRBV7-3	-	TRBJ2-2	TGTGCCAGCAGCCCCGACAGTTTACCCGGGGAGCTGTTTTTT	CASSPDSLPGELFF
-	TRBV5-1	-	TRBJ2-4	TGCGCCAGCAGCCCCAACACACAGACAGACCAGTACTTC	CASSPNTQTDQYF
-	TRBV5-1	TRBD1	TRBJ2-2	TGCGCCAGCAGCTCCATCGACAGGGTCCGACCTTTAAACACCGGGGAGCTGTTTTTT	CASSSIDRVRPLNTGELFF
-	TRBV28	TRBD2	TRBJ2-7	TGTGCCAGCACCCCCGGGCGGGAGGACTCCTACGAGCAGTACTTC	CASTPGREDSYEQYF
-	TRBV11-3	-	TRBJ2-5	TGTGCCAGCAGTCCCTCGGGGGAGACCCAGTACTTC	CASSPSGETQYF
few	TRBV7-2	TRBD2	TRBJ2-7	TGTGCCAGCAGCGAAACCGCAGTAATTAGCGGGGGCCTGGGTGAGCAGTACTTC	CASSETAVISGGLGEQYF
-	TRBV21-1	-	TRBJ2-7	TGTGCCAGCCAACGCAAACAGGGTTACGAGCAGTACTTC	CASQRKQGYEQYF
once	TRBV5-4	TRBD2	TRBJ2-7	TGTGCCAGCAGCTACCTAGCGGGAGCGTACGAGCAGTACTTC	CASSYLAGAYEQYF
-	TRBV19	TRBD2	TRBJ2-1	TGTGCCAGTAGTAGGACGCGAGCGGGAGACTACAATGAGCAGTTCTTC	CASSRTRAGDYNEQFF
-	TRBV5-4	TRBD1	TRBJ2-2	TGTGCCAGCAGCCAACCCGGGACAGCGAACACCGGGGAGCTGTTTTTT	CASSQPGTANTGELFF
-	TRBV18	TRBD1	TRBJ1-6	TGTGCCAGCTCACTCGGGACAGTTAATTCACCCCTCCACTTT	CASSLGTVNSPLHF
-	TRBV3-1/TRBV3-2	-	TRBJ2-4	TGTGCCAGCAGCCCCGAGAGGGCTAAAAACATTCAGTACTTC	CASSPERAKNIQYF
-	TRBV3-1/TRBV3-2	-	TRBJ1-5	TGTGCCAGCAGCCAAGAAGCGGCCCCGACCCAGCCCCAGCATTTT	CASSQEAAPTQPQHF
-	TRBV5-1	TRBD1	TRBJ2-5	TGCGCCAGCAGCTCGGGACAGATCCAAGAGACCCAGTACTTC	CASSSGQIQETQYF
-	TRBV29-1	-	TRBJ1-1	TGCAGCGTTGGCGTCCAGGGGAACACTGAAGCTTTCTTT	CSVGVQGNTEAFF